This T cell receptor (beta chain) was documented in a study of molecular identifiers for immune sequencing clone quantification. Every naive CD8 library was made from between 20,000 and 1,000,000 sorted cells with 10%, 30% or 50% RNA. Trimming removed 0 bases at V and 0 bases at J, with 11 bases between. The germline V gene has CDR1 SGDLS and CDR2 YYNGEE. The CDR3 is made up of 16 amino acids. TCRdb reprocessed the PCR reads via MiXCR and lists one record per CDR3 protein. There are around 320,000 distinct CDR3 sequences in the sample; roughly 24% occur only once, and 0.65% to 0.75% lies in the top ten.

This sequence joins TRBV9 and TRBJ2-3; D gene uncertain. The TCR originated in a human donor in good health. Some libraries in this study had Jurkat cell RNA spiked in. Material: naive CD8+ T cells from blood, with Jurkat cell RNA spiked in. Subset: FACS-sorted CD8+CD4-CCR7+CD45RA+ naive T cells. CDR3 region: CASSVEKWFSTDTQYF. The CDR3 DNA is TGTGCCAGCAGCGTAGAGAAGTGGTTTAGCACAGATACGCAGTATTTT.